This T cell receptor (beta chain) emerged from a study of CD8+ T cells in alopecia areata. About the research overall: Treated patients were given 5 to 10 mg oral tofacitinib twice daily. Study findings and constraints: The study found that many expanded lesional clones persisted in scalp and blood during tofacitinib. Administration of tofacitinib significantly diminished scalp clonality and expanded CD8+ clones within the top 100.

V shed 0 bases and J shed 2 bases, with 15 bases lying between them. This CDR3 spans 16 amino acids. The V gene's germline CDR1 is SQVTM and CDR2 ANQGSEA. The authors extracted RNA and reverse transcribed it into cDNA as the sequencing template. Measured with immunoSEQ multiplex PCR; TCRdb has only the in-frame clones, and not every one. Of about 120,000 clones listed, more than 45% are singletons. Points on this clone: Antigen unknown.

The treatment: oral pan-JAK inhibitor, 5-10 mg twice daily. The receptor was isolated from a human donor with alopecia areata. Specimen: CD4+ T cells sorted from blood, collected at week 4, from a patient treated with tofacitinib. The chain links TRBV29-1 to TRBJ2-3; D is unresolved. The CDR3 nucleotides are TGCAGCGTTGAAGATCTGGGCAGGACCCACACAGATACGCAGTATTTT. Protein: CSVEDLGRTHTDTQYF.